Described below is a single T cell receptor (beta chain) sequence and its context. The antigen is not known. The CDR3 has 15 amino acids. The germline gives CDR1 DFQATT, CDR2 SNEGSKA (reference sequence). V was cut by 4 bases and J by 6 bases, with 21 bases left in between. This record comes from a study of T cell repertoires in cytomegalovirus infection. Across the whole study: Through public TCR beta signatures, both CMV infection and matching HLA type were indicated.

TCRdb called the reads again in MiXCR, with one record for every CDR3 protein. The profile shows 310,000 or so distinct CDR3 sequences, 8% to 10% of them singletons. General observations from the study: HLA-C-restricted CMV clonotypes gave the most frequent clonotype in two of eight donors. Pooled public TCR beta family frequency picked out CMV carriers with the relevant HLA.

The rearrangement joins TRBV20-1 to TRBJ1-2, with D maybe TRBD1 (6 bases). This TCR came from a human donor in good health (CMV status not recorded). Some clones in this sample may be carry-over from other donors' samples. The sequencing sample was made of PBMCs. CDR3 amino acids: CSAIQPRDNPNGYTF. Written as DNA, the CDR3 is TGCAGTGCTATCCAGCCACGGGACAACCCTAATGGCTACACCTTC.